This T cell receptor (beta chain) was recovered during a study of CXCR3-negative and CXCR3-positive naive CD8 T cells (dated by TCRdb to about 2019). About the full investigation: In total, approximately 140 million TRB reads were obtained, which works out to roughly 1.5 +/- 0.3 million reads per library. Data from fewer than 12 donors, pooled across two independent experiments, went into the diversity and physicochemical repertoire analyses. TRBV-TRBJ cluster analysis included naive subsets from roughly 5 donors and memory cells from 3 donors. Study-wide findings and limitations: Both naive subsets had comparably high repertoire diversity, while memory CD8+ T cells had much lower repertoire diversity. Surface CD5, linked to self-reactivity in mice, was comparable between naive subsets; TCR interaction strength was therefore also inferred from TRB CDR3 physicochemical properties. TRBV-TRBJ usage was similar between naive CXCR3-negative and CXCR3-positive cells from the same donor, while memory cells showed distinct patterns. TRB CDR3s from CXCR3-positive naive cells showed higher hydrophobicity (lower Kidera factor 4), lower energy, and higher strength and volume indices than CXCR3-negative naive cells. Freshly isolated PBMCs were used for most assays because CXCR3 expression went down partially after cryopreservation.

As to this clonotype: There is no known antigen for this receptor.

For each CD8+ T cell subset, flow sorting was done in triplicate, and 300,000 to 350,000 cells per subset went directly into RLT lysis buffer. To exclude memory contaminants, naive CD8+ T cells were stringently defined as CD45RO-CCR7+CD27+CD95-. Using standard density gradient centrifugation, peripheral blood mononuclear cells were isolated from buffy coats. Naive CXCR3-negative and CXCR3-positive CD8+ T cells were flow-sorted on a FACSAria III. Total RNA was extracted from sorted cells with an RNeasy Mini Kit. There are 15 amino acids in the CDR3, from cysteine to phenylalanine inclusive. The nucleotide record is missing. Data came from a NextSeq 550. The Human TCR Profiling Kit (MiLaboratory) was used to make UMI-labeled 5' RACE TRB cDNA libraries. cDNA synthesis used the entire amount of extracted RNA, and PCR amplification then used the entire amount of cDNA produced. Libraries were prepared in parallel using an identical number of PCR cycles. The authors' analysis ran thus. With a minimum of two reads required per UMI, MIGEC and MiXCR pulled out about 52,000 +/- 9,100 unique UMI-labeled TRB cDNA molecules from each library. On average, around 40,000 +/- 10,000 functional in-frame TRB CDR3 nucleotide clonotypes lacking stop codons were found per library. Diversity metrics, including normalized Shannon-Wiener and Chao1, were computed in VDJtools after downsampling to 5000 UMI-labeled TRB molecules per sample. Clonotype-size-weighted physicochemical properties of the central five CDR3 residues (interaction energy, strength, volume and Kidera factor 4) were computed in VDJtools. TCRdb reprocessed the reads, and each CDR3 protein sequence is entered once, without DNA. V and J calls and clone size were set by TCRdb, not the authors. This sample's clone table shows some 54,000 distinct CDR3 sequences. Less than 0.65% of the sample goes to the ten largest clones.

This clonotype was obtained from a human donor in good health. Some clones in this sample may be carry-over from other donors' samples. The receptor chain draws on TRBV12-3 or TRBV12-4 and TRBJ2-3; TCRdb's assignment of TRBD1 cannot be checked, as there is no DNA. What was sequenced was naive CXCR3+ CD8+ T cells from blood. According to the study, the label for this sample's cell subset or site signals: CD45RO-CCR7+CD27+CD95- naive CD8+ T cells expressing CXCR3 (TNR3+). The CDR3 here reads CASSHRGLGADTQYF.